This TCR beta chain was profiled in a study of CD8 T cells in ankylosing spondylitis. Study results and limitations: Certain motif variants had earlier been reported in reactive arthritis synovial fluid and blood. CD8+ by phenotype, disease-linked clones were relatively rare in peripheral blood. Reports say disease-linked clones showed up significantly more in matched ankylosing spondylitis synovial fluid.

This clonotype came up many times. What it binds is unknown. Construction of TCR beta libraries was performed using quantitative 5'-RACE with molecular barcodes. TCRdb independently ran MiXCR on the 5' RACE reads; one entry per CDR3 protein. The sample has 200,000 to 250,000 distinct CDR3 sequences; about 10% are singletons. CDR1 and CDR2 (germline): SGHTA, FQGNSA. Trimming removed 5 bases from V and 8 bases from J, with 10 bases in between. This CDR3 has 12 amino acids. Sequencing was performed on blood, either unsorted or a sorted T cell fraction (not recorded which). This TCR was sampled from a male donor with ankylosing spondylitis or in good health (not recorded which). The rearrangement uses TRBV7-2 and TRBJ2-1; no clear D. The CDR3, as DNA: TGTGCCAGCAGCCTAATAAACTATGAGCAGTTCTTC. Translating it yields CASSLINYEQFF.